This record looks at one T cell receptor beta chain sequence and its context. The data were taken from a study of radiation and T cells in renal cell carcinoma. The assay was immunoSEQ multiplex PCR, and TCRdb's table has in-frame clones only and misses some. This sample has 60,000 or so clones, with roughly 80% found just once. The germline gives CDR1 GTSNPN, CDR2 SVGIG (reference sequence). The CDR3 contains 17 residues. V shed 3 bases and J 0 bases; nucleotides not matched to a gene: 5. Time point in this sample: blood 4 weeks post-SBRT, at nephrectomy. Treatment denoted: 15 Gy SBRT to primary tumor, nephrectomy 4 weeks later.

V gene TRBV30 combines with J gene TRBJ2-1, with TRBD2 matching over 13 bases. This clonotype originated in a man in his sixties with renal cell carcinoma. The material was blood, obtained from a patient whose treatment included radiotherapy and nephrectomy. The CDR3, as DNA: TGTGCCTGGAGCGGGACTAGCGGGGCGGGCTCCTACAATGAGCAGTTCTTC. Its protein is CAWSGTSGAGSYNEQFF.